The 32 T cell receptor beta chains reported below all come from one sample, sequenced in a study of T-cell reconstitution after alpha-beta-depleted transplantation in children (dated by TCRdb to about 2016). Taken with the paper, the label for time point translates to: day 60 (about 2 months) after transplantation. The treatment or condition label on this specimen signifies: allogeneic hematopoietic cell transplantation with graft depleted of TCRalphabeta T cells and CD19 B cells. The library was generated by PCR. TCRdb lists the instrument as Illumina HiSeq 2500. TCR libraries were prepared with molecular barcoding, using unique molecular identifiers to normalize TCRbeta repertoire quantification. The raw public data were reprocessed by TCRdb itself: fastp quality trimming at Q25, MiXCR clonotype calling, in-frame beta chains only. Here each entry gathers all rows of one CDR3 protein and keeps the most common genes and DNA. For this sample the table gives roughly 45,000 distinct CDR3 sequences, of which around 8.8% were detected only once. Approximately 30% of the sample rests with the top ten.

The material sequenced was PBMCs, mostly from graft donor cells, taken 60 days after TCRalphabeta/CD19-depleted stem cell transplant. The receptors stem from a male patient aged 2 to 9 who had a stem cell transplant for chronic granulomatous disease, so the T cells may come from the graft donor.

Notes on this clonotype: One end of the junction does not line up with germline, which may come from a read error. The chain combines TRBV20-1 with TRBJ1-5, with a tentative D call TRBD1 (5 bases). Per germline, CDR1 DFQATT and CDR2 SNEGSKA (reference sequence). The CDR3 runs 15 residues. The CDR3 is CCASRQFLSNQPQHF. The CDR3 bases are TGCTGTGCCTCGCGACAGTTCCTTAGCAATCAGCCCCAGCATTTT.

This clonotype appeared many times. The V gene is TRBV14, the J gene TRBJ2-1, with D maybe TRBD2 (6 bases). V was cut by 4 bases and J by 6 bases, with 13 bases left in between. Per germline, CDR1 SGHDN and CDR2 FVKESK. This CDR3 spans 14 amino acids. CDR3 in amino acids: CASSRGRIGNEQFF. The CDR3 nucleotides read TGTGCCAGCAGCCGTGGGAGGATCGGCAATGAGCAGTTCTTC.

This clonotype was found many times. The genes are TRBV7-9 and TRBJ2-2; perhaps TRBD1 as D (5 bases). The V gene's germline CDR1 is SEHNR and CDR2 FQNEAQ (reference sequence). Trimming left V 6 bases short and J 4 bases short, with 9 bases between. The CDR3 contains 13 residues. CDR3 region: CASRGQGTGELFF. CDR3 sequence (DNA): TGTGCCAGCAGGGGGCAGGGCACCGGGGAGCTGTTTTTT.

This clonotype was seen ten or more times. CDR3 sequence reads: CASSRGVGYEQFF. The CDR3, as DNA: TGTGCCAGCTCACGTGGGGTTGGGTATGAGCAGTTCTTC. The V gene is TRBV18, the J gene TRBJ2-1; D is uncertain. The CDR3 spans 13 residues. Germline CDR1 is KGHSH and CDR2 is LQKENI. V was clipped by 4 bases and J by 8 bases, with 12 bases between them.

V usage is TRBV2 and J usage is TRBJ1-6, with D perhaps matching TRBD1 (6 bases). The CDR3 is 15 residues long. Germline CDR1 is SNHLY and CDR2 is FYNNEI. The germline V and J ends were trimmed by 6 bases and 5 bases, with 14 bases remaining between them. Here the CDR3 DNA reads TGTGCCAGCAGAAAAGGGGGGGCTGATAATTCACCCCTCCACTTT. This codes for CASRKGGADNSPLHF. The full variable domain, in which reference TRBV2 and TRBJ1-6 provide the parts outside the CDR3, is EPEVTQTPSHQVTQMGQEVILRCVPISNHLYFYWYRQILGQKVEFLVSFYNNEISEKSEIFDDQFSVERPDGSNFTLKIRSTKLEDSAMYFCASRKGGADNSPLHFGNGTRLTVT.

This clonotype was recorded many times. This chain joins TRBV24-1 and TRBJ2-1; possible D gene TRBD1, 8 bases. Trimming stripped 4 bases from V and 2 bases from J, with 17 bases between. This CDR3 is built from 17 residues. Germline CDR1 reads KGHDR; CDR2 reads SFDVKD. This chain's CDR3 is CATSERGQGGAYNEQFF. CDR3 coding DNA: TGTGCCACCAGTGAACGAGGACAGGGAGGGGCCTACAATGAGCAGTTCTTC.

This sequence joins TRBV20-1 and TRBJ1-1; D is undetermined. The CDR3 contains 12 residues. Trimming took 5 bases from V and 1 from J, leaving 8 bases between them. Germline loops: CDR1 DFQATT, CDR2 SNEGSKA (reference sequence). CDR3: CSAPRGNTEAFF. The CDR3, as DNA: TGCAGTGCTCCCCGTGGGAACACTGAAGCTTTCTTT.

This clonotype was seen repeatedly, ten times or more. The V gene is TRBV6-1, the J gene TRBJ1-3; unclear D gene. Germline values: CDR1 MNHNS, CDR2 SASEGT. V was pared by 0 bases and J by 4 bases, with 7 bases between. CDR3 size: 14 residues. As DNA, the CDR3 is TGTGCCAGCAGTGAAGCGCCGGGCGGAAACACCATATATTTT. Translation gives CASSEAPGGNTIYF.

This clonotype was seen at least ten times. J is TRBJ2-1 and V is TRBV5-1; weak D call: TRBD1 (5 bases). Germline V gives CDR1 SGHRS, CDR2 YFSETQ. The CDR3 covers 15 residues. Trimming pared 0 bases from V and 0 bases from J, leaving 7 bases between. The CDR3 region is CASSLADSSYNEQFF. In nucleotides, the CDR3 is TGCGCCAGCAGCTTGGCCGACAGCTCCTACAATGAGCAGTTCTTC.

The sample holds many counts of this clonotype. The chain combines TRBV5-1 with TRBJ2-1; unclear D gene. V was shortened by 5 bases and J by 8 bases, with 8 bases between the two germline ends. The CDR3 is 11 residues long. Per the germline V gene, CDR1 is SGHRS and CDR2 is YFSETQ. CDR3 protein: CASSSWDEQFF. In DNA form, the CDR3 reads TGCGCCAGCAGTTCATGGGATGAGCAGTTCTTC.

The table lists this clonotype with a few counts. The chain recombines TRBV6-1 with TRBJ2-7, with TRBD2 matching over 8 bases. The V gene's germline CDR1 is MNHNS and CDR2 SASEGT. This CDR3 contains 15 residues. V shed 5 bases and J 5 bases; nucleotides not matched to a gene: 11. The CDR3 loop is CASSPRGVTSDEQYF. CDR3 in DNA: TGTGCCAGCAGTCCGCGGGGGGTCACAAGCGACGAGCAGTACTTC.

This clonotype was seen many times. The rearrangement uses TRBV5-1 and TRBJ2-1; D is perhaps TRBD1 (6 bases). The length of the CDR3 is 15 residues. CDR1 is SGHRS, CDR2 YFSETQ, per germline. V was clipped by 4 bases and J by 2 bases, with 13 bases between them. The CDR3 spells CASSPTGWTYNEQFF. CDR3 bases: TGCGCCAGCAGCCCAACAGGGTGGACCTACAATGAGCAGTTCTTC.

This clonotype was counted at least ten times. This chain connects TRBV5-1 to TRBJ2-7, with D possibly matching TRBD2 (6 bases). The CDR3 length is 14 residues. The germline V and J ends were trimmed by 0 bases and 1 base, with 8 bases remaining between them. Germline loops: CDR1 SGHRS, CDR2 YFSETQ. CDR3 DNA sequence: TGCGCCAGCAGCTTGGTCGCGGGGTCCTACGAGCAGTACTTC. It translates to CASSLVAGSYEQYF. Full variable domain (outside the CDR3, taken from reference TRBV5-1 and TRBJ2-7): KAGVTQTPRYLIKTRGQQVTLSCSPISGHRSVSWYQQTPGQGLQFLFEYFSETQRNKGNFPGRFSGRQFSNSRSEMNVSTLELGDSALYLCASSLVAGSYEQYFGPGTRLTVT.

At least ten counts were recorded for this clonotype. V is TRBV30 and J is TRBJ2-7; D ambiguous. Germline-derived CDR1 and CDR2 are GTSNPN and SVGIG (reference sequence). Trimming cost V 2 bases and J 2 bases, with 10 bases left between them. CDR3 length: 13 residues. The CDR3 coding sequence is TGTGCCTGGAGTTTTACATACGCCTACGAGCAGTACTTC. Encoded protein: CAWSFTYAYEQYF.

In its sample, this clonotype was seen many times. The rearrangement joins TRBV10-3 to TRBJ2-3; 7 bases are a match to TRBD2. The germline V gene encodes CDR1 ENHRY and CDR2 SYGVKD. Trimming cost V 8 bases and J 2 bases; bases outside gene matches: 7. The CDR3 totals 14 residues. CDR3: CAIAERGVTDTQYF. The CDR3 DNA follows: TGTGCCATCGCGGAGCGGGGAGTCACAGATACGCAGTATTTT.

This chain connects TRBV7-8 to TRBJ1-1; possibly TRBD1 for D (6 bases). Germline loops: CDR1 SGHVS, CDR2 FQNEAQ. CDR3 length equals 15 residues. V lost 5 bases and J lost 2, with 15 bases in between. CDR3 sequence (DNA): TGTGCCAGCAGCCCGGGGTACAGGGTTAACACTGAAGCTTTCTTT. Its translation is CASSPGYRVNTEAFF.

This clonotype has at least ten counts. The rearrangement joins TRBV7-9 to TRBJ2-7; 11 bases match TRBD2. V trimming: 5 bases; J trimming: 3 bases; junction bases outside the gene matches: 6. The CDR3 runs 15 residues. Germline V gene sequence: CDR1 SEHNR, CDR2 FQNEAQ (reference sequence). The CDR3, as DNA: TGTGCCAGCAGCCAAGGACTAGCGGGCTACTACGAGCAGTACTTC. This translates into CASSQGLAGYYEQYF. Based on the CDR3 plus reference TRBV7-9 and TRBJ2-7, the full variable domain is DTGVSQNPRHKITKRGQNVTFRCDPISEHNRLYWYRQTLGQGPEFLTYFQNEAQLEKSRLLSDRFSAERPKGSFSTLEIQRTEQGDSAMYLCASSQGLAGYYEQYFGPGTRLTVT.

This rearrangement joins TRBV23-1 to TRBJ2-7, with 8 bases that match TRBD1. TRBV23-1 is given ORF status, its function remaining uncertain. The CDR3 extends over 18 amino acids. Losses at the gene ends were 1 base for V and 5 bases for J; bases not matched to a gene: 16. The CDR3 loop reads CASSQFNESRTGTHEQYF. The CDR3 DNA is TGCGCCAGCAGTCAATTTAATGAGTCGAGGACAGGGACCCACGAGCAGTACTTC.

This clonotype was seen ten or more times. The CDR3 is CASSPPDRLGWVKETQYF. The CDR3 bases are TGTGCCAGCAGTCCCCCGGACAGGTTGGGGTGGGTGAAAGAGACCCAGTACTTC. The chain recombines TRBV27 with TRBJ2-5; 7 bases match TRBD1. The V gene end was trimmed by 5 bases and the J gene end by 3 bases; junction bases not matched to a gene: 18. This CDR3 has 18 amino acids. Germline lookup yields CDR1 MNHEY and CDR2 SMNVEV (reference sequence).

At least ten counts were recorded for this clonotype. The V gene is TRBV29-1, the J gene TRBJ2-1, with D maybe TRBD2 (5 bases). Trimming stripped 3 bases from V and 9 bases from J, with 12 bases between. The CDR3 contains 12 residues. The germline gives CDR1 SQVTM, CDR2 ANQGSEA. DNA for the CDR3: TGCAGCGTTGAGAAACGTCGGGGTGAGCAGTTCTTC. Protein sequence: CSVEKRRGEQFF.

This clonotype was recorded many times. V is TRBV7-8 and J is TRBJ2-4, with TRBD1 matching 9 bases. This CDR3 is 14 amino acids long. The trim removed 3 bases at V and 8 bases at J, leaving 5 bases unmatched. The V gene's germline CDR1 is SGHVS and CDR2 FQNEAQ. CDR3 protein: CASSLARTGDIQYF. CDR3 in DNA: TGTGCCAGCAGCTTGGCCCGGACAGGGGACATTCAGTACTTC.

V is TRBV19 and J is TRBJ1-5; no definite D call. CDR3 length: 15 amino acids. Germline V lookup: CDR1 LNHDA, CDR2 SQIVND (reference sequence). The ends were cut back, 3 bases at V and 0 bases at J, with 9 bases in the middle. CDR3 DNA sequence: TGTGCCAGTAGTATCATGGGGTATAGCAATCAGCCCCAGCATTTT. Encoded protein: CASSIMGYSNQPQHF.

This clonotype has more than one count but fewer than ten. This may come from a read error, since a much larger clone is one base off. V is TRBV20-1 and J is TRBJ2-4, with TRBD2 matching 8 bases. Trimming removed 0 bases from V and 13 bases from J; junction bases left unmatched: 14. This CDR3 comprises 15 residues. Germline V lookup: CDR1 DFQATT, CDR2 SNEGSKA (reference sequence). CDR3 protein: CSARDPSGSYNEQYF. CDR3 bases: TGCAGTGCTAGAGATCCTAGCGGGTCCTACAATGAGCAGTACTTC.

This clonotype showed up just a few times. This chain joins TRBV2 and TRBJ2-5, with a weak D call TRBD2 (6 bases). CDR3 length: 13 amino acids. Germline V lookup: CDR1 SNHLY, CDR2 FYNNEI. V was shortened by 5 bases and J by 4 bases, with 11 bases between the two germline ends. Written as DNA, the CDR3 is TGTGCCAGCAGTTCCGGGAGTAGAGAGACCCAGTACTTC. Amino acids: CASSSGSRETQYF.

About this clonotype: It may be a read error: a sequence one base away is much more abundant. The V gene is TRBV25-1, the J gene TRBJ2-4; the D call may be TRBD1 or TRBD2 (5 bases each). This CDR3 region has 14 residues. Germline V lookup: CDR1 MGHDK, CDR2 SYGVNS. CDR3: CASSESQRGNFQYF. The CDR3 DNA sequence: TGTGCCAGCAGTGAATCCCAGAGGGGAAACTTTCAGTACTTC.

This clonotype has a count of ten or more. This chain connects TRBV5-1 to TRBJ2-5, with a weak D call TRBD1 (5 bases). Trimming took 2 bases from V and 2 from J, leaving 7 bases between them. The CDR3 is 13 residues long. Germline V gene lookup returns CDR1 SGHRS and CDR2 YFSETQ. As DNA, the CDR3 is TGCGCCAGCAGCTTCCCAGGGCAAGAGACCCAGTACTTC. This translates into CASSFPGQETQYF.

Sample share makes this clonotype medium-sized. The CDR3: CASSQDRLRLPREQFF. The CDR3 nucleotides read TGTGCCAGCAGCCAAGATCGTTTAAGACTACCCCGGGAGCAGTTCTTC. The chain is built from TRBV3-1 and TRBJ2-1, with D tentatively TRBD2 (5 bases). The CDR3 totals 16 residues. Germline V gene sequence: CDR1 LGHDT, CDR2 YNNKEL (reference sequence). Trimming shortened V by 0 bases and J by 10 bases, and 19 bases separated the two germline ends.

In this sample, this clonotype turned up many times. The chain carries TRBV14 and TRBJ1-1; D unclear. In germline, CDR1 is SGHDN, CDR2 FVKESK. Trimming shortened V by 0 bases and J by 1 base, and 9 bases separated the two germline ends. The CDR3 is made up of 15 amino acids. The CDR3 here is CASSQDSKKNTEAFF. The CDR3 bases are TGTGCCAGCAGCCAAGATAGTAAGAAGAACACTGAAGCTTTCTTT.

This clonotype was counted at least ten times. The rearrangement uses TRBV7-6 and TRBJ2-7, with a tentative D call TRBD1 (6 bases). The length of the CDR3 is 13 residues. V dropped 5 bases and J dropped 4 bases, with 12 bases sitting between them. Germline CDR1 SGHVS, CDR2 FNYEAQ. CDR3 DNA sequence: TGTGCCAGCAGCACGGAGACAGGTTACGAGCAGTACTTC. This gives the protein CASSTETGYEQYF.

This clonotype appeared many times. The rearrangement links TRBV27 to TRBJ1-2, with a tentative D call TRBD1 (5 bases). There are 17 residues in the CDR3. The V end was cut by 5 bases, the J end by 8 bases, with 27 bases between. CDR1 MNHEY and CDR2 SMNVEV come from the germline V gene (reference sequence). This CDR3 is CASSLIGVDGRENGYTF. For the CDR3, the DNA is TGTGCCAGCAGTCTAATCGGTGTTGATGGCAGGGAGAACGGCTACACCTTC.

CDR3 in amino acids: CASRPTSGRSTDTQYF. The CDR3 DNA follows: TGTGCCAGCAGACCAACTAGCGGGAGGAGCACAGATACGCAGTATTTT. The V call is TRBV7-2, the J call TRBJ2-3; 12 bases map to TRBD2. Trimming cost V 6 bases and J 0 bases; bases outside gene matches: 4. Germline V lookup: CDR1 SGHTA, CDR2 FQGNSA. This CDR3 is 16 amino acids long.

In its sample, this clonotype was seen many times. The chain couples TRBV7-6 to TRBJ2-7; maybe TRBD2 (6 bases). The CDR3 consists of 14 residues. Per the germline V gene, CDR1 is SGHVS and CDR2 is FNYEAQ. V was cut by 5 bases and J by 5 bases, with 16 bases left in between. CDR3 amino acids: CASSPLVGGNEQYF. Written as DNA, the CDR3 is TGTGCCAGCAGCCCTCTAGTCGGGGGAAACGAGCAGTACTTC. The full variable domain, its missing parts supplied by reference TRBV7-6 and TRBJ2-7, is GAGVSQSPRYKVTKRGQDVALRCDPISGHVSLYWYRQALGQGPEFLTYFNYEAQQDKSGLPNDRFSAERPEGSISTLTIQRTEQRDSAMYRCASSPLVGGNEQYFGPGTRLTVT.